This entry features one T cell receptor (beta chain) sequence. Its target is unknown. These data come from a study of cytomegalovirus exposure and HLA in healthy donors. Study in general: The same platform was used for the 120 validation repertoires and the roughly 600 first-cohort repertoires, a later analysis reported. General study results and limits: TCR clusters originating in the first cohort tended to co-occur in the roughly 130 validation repertoires, according to a later analysis.

The assay was immunoSEQ multiplex PCR, and TCRdb's table has in-frame clones only and misses some. The sample records approximately 120,000 clones, 89% being singletons. Germline V gives CDR1 GTSNPN, CDR2 SVGIG (reference sequence). The length of the CDR3 is 13 residues. V was shortened by 5 bases and J by 8 bases, with 15 bases between the two germline ends. This rearrangement joins TRBV30 to TRBJ1-4; D is unresolved. Material for sequencing was PBMCs. This clonotype originated in a woman under 30 in good health and CMV-seronegative. The CDR3 here is CAWERVLGEKLFF. In DNA form, the CDR3 reads TGTGCCTGGGAGCGGGTATTGGGGGAAAAACTGTTTTTT.